Each of the 12 T cell receptor beta chains below was sequenced from the same sample in a study of OX40 agonist ivuxolimab in advanced cancers. This table comes from immunoSEQ multiplex PCR, and its TCRdb copy is limited to in-frame clones, with some not included. The top ten clones hold roughly 1.9% of a sample with 30,000 to 35,000 clones, about 83% of them seen once. Sample: CD4+ or CD8+ T cells sorted from blood, taken in a trial of the OX40 agonist ivuxolimab. The receptors were sampled from an adult with an advanced solid tumor such as melanoma, head and neck, liver or kidney cancer.

J is TRBJ2-4 and V is TRBV19, with 9 bases that match TRBD1. The CDR3 contains 15 residues. The V gene's germline CDR1 is LNHDA and CDR2 SQIVND (reference sequence). V shed 1 base and J 9 bases; nucleotides not matched to a gene: 7. The CDR3 bases are TGTGCCAGTAGTATAGGGAACAGGGGGCTGAGCATTCAGTACTTC. Its translation: CASSIGNRGLSIQYF.

The genes are TRBV7-6 and TRBJ2-3; D gene unclear. This CDR3 comprises 15 residues. Germline lookup yields CDR1 SGHVS and CDR2 FNYEAQ. V lost 3 bases to trimming and J lost 5 bases, with 15 bases between them. The CDR3 spells CASSFSRQVVDTQYF. In nucleotides, the CDR3 is TGTGCCAGCAGCTTCAGTCGCCAGGTCGTAGATACGCAGTATTTT.

This clone was seen only once. The chain joins TRBV10-3 to TRBJ2-7, with TRBD1 as a possible D gene (6 bases). This CDR3 has 17 amino acids. The germline V and J ends were trimmed by 0 bases and 0 bases, with 15 bases remaining between them. Looked up from germline, CDR1 is ENHRY and CDR2 is SYGVKD. DNA for the CDR3: TGTGCCATCAGTGAGTCGACGACAGGCGTTACCTCCTACGAGCAGTACTTC. This sequence encodes CAISESTTGVTSYEQYF.

The rearrangement joins TRBV28 to TRBJ1-3; 8 bases fit TRBD1. Germline V gene lookup returns CDR1 MDHEN and CDR2 SYDVKM. V dropped 6 bases and J dropped 2; count of bases not matched to a gene: 12. CDR3 length: 17 residues. The CDR3 DNA is TGTGCCAGCAGGCCCAATCCGGGACAGGAGACTGGAAACACCATATATTTT. This encodes CASRPNPGQETGNTIYF.

This sequence joins TRBV19 and TRBJ2-6, with unresolved D. CDR3 length: 15 amino acids. Germline values: CDR1 LNHDA, CDR2 SQIVND (reference sequence). Between the trimmed V and J ends, which lost 0 bases and 2 bases, there was a span of 5 bases. For the CDR3, the DNA is TGTGCCAGTAGTATAGACGCAGCTGGGGCCAACGTCCTGACTTTC. Translation: CASSIDAAGANVLTF.

Regarding this clone: With a much larger clone just one base away, this may be a read error. The chain uses TRBV6-5 and TRBJ1-5, with D perhaps TRBD1 (6 bases). Germline lookup yields CDR1 MNHEY and CDR2 SVGAGI. The CDR3 has 13 amino acids. DNA for the CDR3: TGTGCCAACAGTGGACAGCAAAATCAGCCCCAGCATTTT. The encoded protein is CANSGQQNQPQHF.

CDR3 in amino acids: CASGLSDRNYGYTF. The CDR3 coding sequence is TGTGCTAGTGGTCTCTCGGACAGAAACTATGGCTACACCTTC. The genes are TRBV12-5 and TRBJ1-2; a weak D match, TRBD1 (6 bases). Germline V gene data show CDR1 as LGHNT and CDR2 as FRNRAP. V was pared by 5 bases and J by 2 bases, with 12 bases between. The CDR3 is 14 residues long.

In its sample, this clone was seen a few times. The chain has TRBV10-2 and TRBJ2-1; 12 bases are a match to TRBD2. Germline CDR1 WSHSY, CDR2 SAAADI. The CDR3 runs 13 residues. Losses at the gene ends were 11 bases for V and 9 bases for J; bases not matched to a gene: 8. The CDR3 coding sequence is TGCGCCGGACTTCTAGCGGGAGGGACTGAGCAGTTCTTC. It translates to CAGLLAGGTEQFF.

This clone was seen more than once but under ten times. This chain joins TRBV16 and TRBJ2-2; unclear D gene. Trimming shortened V by 0 bases and J by 6 bases, and 5 bases separated the two germline ends. The CDR3 covers 13 residues. Germline lookup yields CDR1 KGHSY and CDR2 FQNENV. The CDR3 here is CASSQSRPGELFF. The CDR3 nucleotides read TGTGCCAGCAGCCAATCCAGACCCGGGGAGCTGTTTTTT.

This chain uses TRBV6-5 with TRBJ1-1; D might be TRBD1 (6 bases). The CDR3 is 14 residues long. Germline-derived CDR1 and CDR2 are MNHEY and SVGAGI. V was trimmed by 7 bases and J by 5 bases, leaving 17 bases between them. CDR3 coding DNA: TGTGCCAGCACCTTCGGACAGAGGGGGACTGAAGCTTTCTTT. Translated: CASTFGQRGTEAFF.

This clone was recorded only once. This sequence joins TRBV25-1 and TRBJ2-1; 12 bases fit TRBD2. CDR1 MGHDK and CDR2 SYGVNS come from the germline V gene. V lost 4 bases to trimming and J lost 4 bases; unmatched junction nucleotides: 11. CDR3 length equals 18 residues. The CDR3 reads CASSGLAGEGSSYNEQFF. The CDR3 region has the DNA TGTGCCAGCAGTGGACTAGCGGGAGAGGGCTCCTCTTACAATGAGCAGTTCTTC.

This sequence joins TRBV5-5 and TRBJ1-4, with TRBD1 as a possible D gene (5 bases). Germline CDR1 SGHKS, CDR2 YYEKEE (reference sequence). V was shortened by 4 bases and J by 13 bases, with 20 bases between the two germline ends. CDR3 length: 14 residues. CDR3 residues: CASSHPGTVEGLFF. The CDR3 DNA reads TGTGCCAGCAGCCACCCGGGGACCGTCGAGGGACTGTTTTTT.